The 27 T cell receptor beta chains below all came from one sample that was sequenced in a study of blood T cell repertoires in COVID-19. Sequencing used immunoSEQ multiplex PCR; TCRdb keeps in-frame clones, though not all of them. The table records more than 120,000 clones, 80% to 90% of them present only once. Sequenced input: peripheral blood. The receptor set was obtained from a woman in her fifties or sixties with acute or convalescent COVID-19.

This chain links TRBV28 with TRBJ2-1; 10 positions match TRBD2. This CDR3 contains 15 residues. Unmatched junction bases numbered 4, after V lost 6 bases and J lost 2 bases. The V gene's germline CDR1 is MDHEN and CDR2 SYDVKM. DNA for the CDR3: TGTGCCAGCAGCTTAAGCGGGGGGGCCTACAATGAGCAGTTCTTC. Its protein product is CASSLSGGAYNEQFF.

V gene TRBV30 combines with J gene TRBJ1-5, with 7 bases that match TRBD1. The CDR3 covers 13 residues. Germline V gene sequence: CDR1 GTSNPN, CDR2 SVGIG (reference sequence). J lost 5 bases, V lost 5 bases, and 6 bases had no gene match. The CDR3: CAWAPGTDQPQHF. The DNA of the CDR3 is TGTGCCTGGGCCCCAGGGACAGATCAGCCCCAGCATTTT.

The V gene is TRBV6-4, the J gene TRBJ2-7; possible D gene TRBD2, 6 bases. Germline V gene lookup returns CDR1 MRHNA and CDR2 SNTAGT. Trimming removed 1 base from V and 4 bases from J, with 14 bases in between. The CDR3 is made up of 15 amino acids. The CDR3 nucleotides read TGTGCCAGCAGTGACTATGGAGGGCCCCCTTACGAGCAGTACTTC. Its protein product is CASSDYGGPPYEQYF.

The rearrangement joins TRBV6-5 to TRBJ1-2, with 8 bases lining up with TRBD1. The length of the CDR3 is 15 residues. The germline CDR1 and CDR2 sequences are MNHEY and SVGAGI. Germline trimming cut 8 bases from V and 2 bases from J; bases unmatched to any gene: 10. The CDR3 loop reads CASPDPGQENYGYTF. The DNA of the CDR3 is TGTGCCAGCCCTGATCCGGGACAGGAGAACTATGGCTACACCTTC.

The CDR3 loop is CSTGGDYGYTF. Written as DNA, the CDR3 is TGCAGCACAGGGGGCGATTATGGCTACACCTTC. V is TRBV29-1 and J is TRBJ1-2, with TRBD1 matching over 9 bases. The CDR3 is 11 amino acids. Germline lookup yields CDR1 SQVTM and CDR2 ANQGSEA. Unmatched junction bases numbered 3, after V lost 8 bases and J lost 5 bases.

This clone came up once. The chain couples TRBV20-1 to TRBJ2-3, with 11 bases that match TRBD2. The germline CDR1 and CDR2 sequences are DFQATT and SNEGSKA (reference sequence). The V segment lost 3 bases and the J segment 4 bases; nucleotides outside the gene matches: 6. The CDR3 contains 15 residues. CDR3 DNA sequence: TGCAGTGCTAGTAAACTAGCGGGAGTGTCAGATACGCAGTATTTT. The encoded protein is CSASKLAGVSDTQYF.

This clone was observed once. The V call is TRBV10-2, the J call TRBJ1-1, with D maybe TRBD1 (5 bases). CDR3 length: 13 residues. The V end lost 4 bases, the J end lost 4 bases, and 10 bases lay between the germline ends. Germline V CDR1 and CDR2: WSHSY, SAAADI. The CDR3 here is CASSGGSFTEAFF. CDR3 nucleotides: TGCGCCAGCAGTGGGGGCAGTTTCACTGAAGCTTTCTTT.

This chain connects TRBV9 to TRBJ2-7; 8 nucleotides agree with TRBD2. The CDR3 consists of 16 residues. V gave up 4 bases and J gave up 4 bases; unmatched junction bases: 13. The germline CDR1 and CDR2 sequences are SGDLS and YYNGEE. CDR3 DNA sequence: TGTGCCAGCAGCCCACGCGCAGCGGGAGTGTTGTACGAGCAGTACTTC. Translation: CASSPRAAGVLYEQYF.

The chain links TRBV30 to TRBJ2-6, with D perhaps matching TRBD2 (5 bases). The germline V gene has CDR1 GTSNPN and CDR2 SVGIG (reference sequence). Deletions cut 0 bases from V and 1 base from J, with 19 bases between. The CDR3 has 19 amino acids. CDR3 residues: CAWSVDSGDFFSGANVLTF. The CDR3 DNA is TGTGCCTGGAGTGTGGACTCGGGTGATTTCTTTTCTGGGGCCAACGTCCTGACTTTC.

For the CDR3, the DNA is TGTGCCATCTCTGGCGGGTCTAATGAAAAACTGTTTTTT. Encoded protein: CAISGGSNEKLFF. The rearrangement uses TRBV10-3 and TRBJ1-4; no reliable D call. V shed 8 bases and J shed 3 bases, with 10 bases lying between them. CDR3 length: 13 amino acids. In germline, CDR1 is ENHRY, CDR2 SYGVKD.

The chain has TRBV6-6 and TRBJ2-7, with D possibly matching TRBD2 (6 bases). The CDR3 runs to 15 residues. Germline CDR1 MNHNY, CDR2 SVGAGI (reference sequence). V lost 5 bases, J lost 4 bases, and 18 bases lay in between. The CDR3: CASSRSEGGGYEQYF. The CDR3 DNA sequence: TGTGCCAGCAGTCGGTCGGAGGGAGGTGGTTACGAGCAGTACTTC.

The chain links TRBV5-6 to TRBJ1-1; tentatively, D is TRBD1 (5 bases). V was clipped by 1 base and J by 5 bases, with 12 bases between them. This CDR3 has 14 residues. Germline CDR1 and CDR2: SGHDT and YYEEEE. This CDR3 reads CASSLWGTRTEAFF. In nucleotides, the CDR3 is TGTGCCAGCAGCTTGTGGGGCACGAGGACTGAAGCTTTCTTT.

The DNA for the CDR3 is TGCGCCAGCAGCCAAGAGCCACGGAGCTCCTACGAGCAGTACTTC. Encoded protein: CASSQEPRSSYEQYF. The gene calls are TRBV4-1 and TRBJ2-7, with D unclear. Trimming stripped 0 bases from V and 0 bases from J, with 9 bases between. The CDR3 has 15 amino acids. Per the germline V gene, CDR1 is MGHRA and CDR2 is YSYEKL.

This clone was found a few times. This chain joins TRBV6-6 and TRBJ1-1; D gene uncertain. Germline values: CDR1 MNHNY, CDR2 SVGAGI (reference sequence). This CDR3 contains 13 residues. V lost 7 bases and J lost 1, with 10 bases in between. The CDR3 is CASTVHGNTEAFF. CDR3 coding DNA: TGTGCCAGCACCGTTCACGGGAACACTGAAGCTTTCTTT.

Written as DNA, the CDR3 is TGTGCCAGTACCACGGTCGCCGGGGCCAACGTCCTGACTTTC. This sequence encodes CASTTVAGANVLTF. The chain carries TRBV19 and TRBJ2-6; D not resolved. Germline CDR1 LNHDA, CDR2 SQIVND (reference sequence). The CDR3 is 14 amino acids. The V end lost 7 bases, the J end lost 4 bases, and 11 bases lay between the germline ends.

This chain joins TRBV7-9 and TRBJ1-1; 10 nucleotides align to TRBD1. The J segment lost 5 bases and the V segment lost 6 bases, leaving 6 bases of the junction unmatched. Germline V gives CDR1 SEHNR, CDR2 FQNEAQ (reference sequence). The CDR3 has 14 amino acids. The CDR3 loop reads CASRPGTGVTEAFF. The CDR3 nucleotides read TGTGCCAGCAGACCCGGGACAGGGGTTACTGAAGCTTTCTTT.

The chain is built from TRBV2 and TRBJ2-3, with a weak D call TRBD1 (6 bases). The CDR3 has 14 amino acids. From germline, CDR1 is SNHLY and CDR2 FYNNEI. Trimming pared 4 bases from V and 1 base from J, leaving 9 bases between. CDR3 DNA sequence: TGTGCCAGCAGTGTGGCAGGGGGCACAGATACGCAGTATTTT. This encodes CASSVAGGTDTQYF.

The chain uses TRBV9 and TRBJ1-2; D remains ambiguous. The V and J ends lost 1 base and 8 bases respectively, with 9 bases between them. The CDR3 is 12 residues long. Germline-derived CDR1 and CDR2 are SGDLS and YYNGEE. Here the CDR3 reads CASSVFEGGYTF. DNA for the CDR3: TGTGCCAGCAGCGTATTTGAGGGCGGCTACACCTTC.

This clone was found once. The chain employs TRBV6-5 and TRBJ2-7; TRBD2 agrees at 7 bases. V lost 2 bases and J lost 2; bases outside the gene matches: 6. The germline CDR1 and CDR2 sequences are MNHEY and SVGAGI. This CDR3 has 15 amino acids. CDR3 sequence (DNA): TGTGCCAGCAGTTACAGAGGACTAGGGGCCTACGAGCAGTACTTC. Residues: CASSYRGLGAYEQYF.

The chain carries TRBV11-3 and TRBJ2-5; D is possibly TRBD2 (6 bases). The CDR3 sequence is 15 residues long. The V gene lost 3 bases and the J gene lost 5 bases, with 16 bases spanning the gap. The V gene's germline CDR1 is SGHNT and CDR2 YENEEA. The CDR3 region has the DNA TGTGCCAGCAGCTTGGGAGGTCCTACTTCTGAGACCCAGTACTTC. It codes for CASSLGGPTSETQYF.

The chain couples TRBV6-5 to TRBJ1-1, with 9 bases aligning to TRBD1. Trimming took 2 bases from V and 11 from J; bases not matched to a gene: 6. This CDR3 contains 13 residues. Germline CDR1 is MNHEY and CDR2 is SVGAGI. The CDR3, as DNA: TGTGCCAGCAGTTACCTGGGACAGGGAGAGGCTTTCTTT. Protein: CASSYLGQGEAFF.

This clone came up a few times. This chain links TRBV27 with TRBJ2-7, with no clear D. Trimming pared 5 bases from V and 1 base from J, leaving 12 bases between. This CDR3 region has 14 residues. Germline V gene lookup returns CDR1 MNHEY and CDR2 SMNVEV (reference sequence). Here the CDR3 DNA reads TGTGCCAGCAGTAAAGATCGGGTTTCCTACGAGCAGTACTTC. Amino acid sequence: CASSKDRVSYEQYF.

The chain combines TRBV28 with TRBJ1-2; D is possibly TRBD1 (6 bases). Trimming removed 0 bases from V and 8 bases from J, with 7 bases in between. Germline CDR1 reads MDHEN; CDR2 reads SYDVKM. CDR3 length: 12 amino acids. As DNA, the CDR3 is TGTGCCAGCAGTTTATGGACAGGAGGCTACACCTTC. Amino acid sequence: CASSLWTGGYTF.

The rearrangement joins TRBV7-8 to TRBJ2-7, with 8 bases fitting TRBD2. V was pared by 5 bases and J by 6 bases, with 6 bases of the junction left unmatched. Germline values: CDR1 SGHVS, CDR2 FQNEAQ. The CDR3 totals 13 residues. CDR3 DNA: TGTGCCAGCAGCCCCTGGACTAGCCCCGAGCAGTACTTC. It translates to CASSPWTSPEQYF.

The chain combines TRBV19 with TRBJ1-2, with a possible D match to TRBD1 (5 bases). Trimming removed 5 bases from V and 3 bases from J, with 25 bases in between. The length of the CDR3 is 18 residues. Germline CDR1 LNHDA, CDR2 SQIVND (reference sequence). CDR3: CASSLQTGGISEHYGYTF. Written as DNA, the CDR3 is TGTGCCAGTAGTCTACAGACGGGGGGGATTAGTGAGCACTATGGCTACACCTTC.

The V gene is TRBV11-3, the J gene TRBJ2-7, with 8 bases identical to TRBD1. The CDR3 loop spans 15 amino acids. Trimming cost V 4 bases and J 3 bases; bases outside gene matches: 8. Germline CDR1 and CDR2: SGHNT and YENEEA. The CDR3 loop reads CASSSGTGLLYEQYF. CDR3 in DNA: TGTGCCAGCAGCTCTGGGACAGGCCTTCTCTACGAGCAGTACTTC.

The chain uses TRBV2 and TRBJ1-3; possibly TRBD1 for D (5 bases). The germline V and J ends were trimmed by 8 bases and 0 bases, with 11 bases remaining between them. This CDR3 has 14 residues. The V gene's germline CDR1 is SNHLY and CDR2 FYNNEI. The CDR3 sequence is CASAGHFSGNTIYF. Here the CDR3 DNA reads TGTGCCAGCGCTGGACACTTCTCTGGAAACACCATATATTTT.